These T cell receptor beta chains were read from a single sample in a study of response to subunit inactivated influenza vaccine. TCRdb reprocessed the RT-PCR reads with MiXCR, giving one entry per CDR3 protein. The sample has 500,000 to 700,000 distinct CDR3 sequences, roughly 25% seen once. These data also featured in a second study, about T cells expressing NK-cell markers.

The sequenced sample was CD4+ T cells sorted from PBMCs, obtained 11 to 12 days after vaccination. The receptors originated from a man aged 45-60 years who received an inactivated influenza vaccine. Both conserved end residues are trimmed from each CDR3. A D gene is named only where the DNA matches it firmly.

d_call v_call cdr3_aa
NA TRBV4-3 ASSHAGTSYNEQF
TRBD1 TRBV9 ASSGPRQGNTEAF
TRBD1 TRBV30 AWSYRGPMVEKLF
NA TRBV4-3 ASSQVWRGRVEQY
NA TRBV4-2 ASSQDQTGTDTQY
NA TRBV6-1 ASRAGSSYNSPLH
NA TRBV5-1 ASSNLQGGYNEQF
NA TRBV7-3 ACSLDTNYEQY
NA TRBV4-2 ASSRLTRTEAF
NA TRBV6-5 ASSYDRQNYGYT
TRBD2 TRBV7-8 ASSYSGTSGLTQY
TRBD2 TRBV20-1 SGTSGGTYNEQF
NA TRBV7-2 ASSLVSRVDTQY
NA TRBV28 AILGRTNTEAF
NA TRBV28 ASSQGHETDTQY
TRBD2 TRBV20-1 SARPGLAGGLGETQY
TRBD1 TRBV2 ASSDRSGGHQPQH
NA TRBV5-1 ASSTQNTGELF
NA TRBV7-2 ASSLAWGNGELF
NA TRBV28 ASSLRGQKSETQY
TRBD1 TRBV7-9 ASSGRTGTYEQY
NA TRBV9 ASSVDESALF